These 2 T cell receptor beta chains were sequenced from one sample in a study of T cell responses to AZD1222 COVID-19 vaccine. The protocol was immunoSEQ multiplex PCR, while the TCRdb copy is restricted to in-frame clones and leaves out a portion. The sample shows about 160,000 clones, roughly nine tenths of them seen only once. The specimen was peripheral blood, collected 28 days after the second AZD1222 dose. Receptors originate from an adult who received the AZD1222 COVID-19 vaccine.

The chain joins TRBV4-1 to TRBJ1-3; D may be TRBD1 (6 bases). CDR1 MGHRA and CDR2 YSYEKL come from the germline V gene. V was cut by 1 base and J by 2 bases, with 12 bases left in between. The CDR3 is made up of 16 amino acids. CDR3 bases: TGCGCCAGCAGCCAAGCCGTGTCAGGGGCTGGAAACACCATATATTTT. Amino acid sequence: CASSQAVSGAGNTIYF.

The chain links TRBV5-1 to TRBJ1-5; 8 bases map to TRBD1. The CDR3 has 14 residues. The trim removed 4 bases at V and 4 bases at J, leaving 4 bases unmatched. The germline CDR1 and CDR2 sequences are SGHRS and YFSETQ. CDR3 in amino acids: CASSPGGFNQPQHF. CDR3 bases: TGCGCCAGCAGCCCAGGGGGCTTTAATCAGCCCCAGCATTTT. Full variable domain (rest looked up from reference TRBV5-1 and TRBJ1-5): KAGVTQTPRYLIKTRGQQVTLSCSPISGHRSVSWYQQTPGQGLQFLFEYFSETQRNKGNFPGRFSGRQFSNSRSEMNVSTLELGDSALYLCASSPGGFNQPQHFGDGTRLSIL.